This T cell receptor (beta chain) appears in the sequencing data of a study of blood T cell repertoires in COVID-19 (dated by TCRdb to about 2020). Background on the whole study: Collaborator samples came from the United States, Italy and Spain and covered acute and convalescent phases of COVID-19. The material from the prospective study consisted of cDNA or gDNA derived from T cells, B-cell-depleted T cells, or PBMCs. Deeply sampled blood TCRbeta repertoires from subjects exposed to, actively infected with, or recovered from COVID-19 were included in the dataset. The repertoires were made available in a free public database intended to serve as a resource for research on the immune response to SARS-CoV-2. The samples were drawn from the first 160 participants of the ongoing ImmuneRACE study and from 1,254 subjects provided by 6 global collaborators. Nearly every sample came with metadata listing a de-identified subject ID, COVID-19 status, age in years and sex. Where HLA class I and class II types were available, the types were taken from metadata supplied by the sample provider, not from assay-based typing. Beyond this particular receptor, the publication reports: Clinical and demographic metadata were provided uncurated, with the amount varying by source and participant.

Each collaborating institution followed its own protocols to collect whole blood in K2EDTA tubes. For TCRbeta analysis, collaborators shipped samples in one of three forms: frozen whole blood, isolated PBMCs, or DNA extracted from either of those sample types. TCRbeta CDR3 regions were amplified from genomic DNA by means of the immunoSEQ Assay, a bias-controlled multiplex PCR. The paper's data handling went like this. The number of nucleated cells in each sample was estimated by amplification of reference gene primers within the assay. To quantify the absolute abundance of each unique TCRbeta CDR3 rearrangement, sequence reads were collapsed and filtered. For each sample, productive Simpson clonality was calculated as the square root of Simpson's diversity index across productive rearrangements. TCRdb retrieved this table from immuneACCESS and kept in-frame rearrangements only. Not all clones are present; in checked studies, unresolved V genes account for under half, and no reason is known for the remainder. The V and J calls and clone size are taken from that table; D and trimming were inferred from the DNA. A total of 200,000 or so clones appear in this sample, 80% to 85% of them only once. The ten largest clones add up to about 4.9% of the sample.

Deletion took 2 bases off V and 3 bases off J, with a span of 8 bases between the germline ends. The CDR3 spans 14 residues, from the cysteine through the phenylalanine. Of all the DNA, just the CDR3 is kept, 42 bases in frame from base 1. Reading the germline V gene (reference sequence) gives CDR1 WNHNN and CDR2 SYGVQD. As for this clone: Its antigen is currently not known. Base qualities are not at hand, and no much larger clone is one base apart.

This receptor chain uses TRBV10-1 and TRBJ1-5, and TRBD1 may be the D gene, going by 5 matching bases. The sample comprised peripheral blood. This clonotype was obtained from a woman between 25 and 40 years old with acute or convalescent COVID-19. The sequence in DNA is TGCGCCAGCAGTGAGATGGGGCCCAATCAGCCCCAGCATTTT. Translated, it gives CASSEMGPNQPQHF.